Each of the 7 T cell receptor beta chains below was sequenced from the same sample in a study of blood T cell repertoires in COVID-19. Libraries were prepared by immunoSEQ multiplex PCR; TCRdb keeps only in-frame clonotypes and omits some of them. This sample has approximately 220,000 clones; more than 75% occur once, and the top ten carry 7.4%. Source material: PBMCs or T cells enriched from blood (not recorded which). The receptor set was obtained from a middle-aged woman with acute COVID-19.

The CDR3: CASSPLGREDYGYTF. CDR3 nucleotides: TGTGCCAGCAGTCCCCTGGGGCGGGAGGACTATGGCTACACCTTC. This chain uses TRBV6-5 with TRBJ1-2, with D perhaps matching TRBD1 (5 bases). V gave up 5 bases and J gave up 3 bases, with 16 bases separating them. CDR1 and CDR2 (germline): MNHEY, SVGAGI. The length of the CDR3 is 15 residues.

This clone was counted a single time. The chain employs TRBV7-2 and TRBJ1-1; maybe TRBD1 (6 bases). CDR1 is SGHTA and CDR2 is FQGNSA in the germline V gene. The CDR3 runs to 13 residues. Trimming took 5 bases from V and 7 from J, leaving 14 bases between them. The CDR3 nucleotides are TGTGCCAGCAGCGATCGGACAGTCCGTGAAGCTTTCTTT. This sequence encodes CASSDRTVREAFF.

This clone was seen a single time. CDR3 bases: TGTGCCTGGAGTCGGGACAGGAACTATGGCTACACCTTC. Its translation: CAWSRDRNYGYTF. This chain joins TRBV30 and TRBJ1-2; TRBD1 matches at 8 bases. Germline V CDR1 and CDR2: GTSNPN, SVGIG (reference sequence). CDR3 length equals 13 residues. Unmatched junction bases numbered 1, after V lost 2 bases and J lost 2 bases.

The chain carries TRBV6-5 and TRBJ1-2; weak D call: TRBD1 (5 bases). The V end was cut by 7 bases, the J end by 0 bases, with 12 bases between. Germline CDR1 MNHEY, CDR2 SVGAGI. CDR3 length equals 14 residues. CDR3 nucleotide sequence: TGTGCCAGCAAAAGACAGCTCTCTAACTATGGCTACACCTTC. This sequence encodes CASKRQLSNYGYTF.

Points on this clone: The junction and the germline gene differ at one end; a read error may be behind it. The J gene is TRBJ2-2, the V gene TRBV3-1 (or the pseudogene TRBV3-2), with TRBD2 matching 9 bases. CDR1 is LGHDT and CDR2 is YNNKEL in the germline V gene (reference sequence). The CDR3 covers 16 residues. The CDR3 sequence: CASSRGGGAKTGELFF. In nucleotides, the CDR3 is TGTGCCAGCAGCCGTGGCGGGGGGGCGAAAACCGGGGAGCTGTTTTTT.

The gene calls are TRBV21-1 and TRBJ1-5; the D call of TRBD1 is as the table states it, not checked on the DNA. TRBV21-1 represents a pseudogene. The CDR3 has 16 residues. The CDR3 here is CASSKLVCRAQQPQHF. In DNA, the CDR3 is TGTGCCAGCAGCAAATTAGTGTGCAGGGCTCAACAGCCCCAGCATTTT.

This clone is a singleton in its sample. This chain uses TRBV7-3 with TRBJ2-1, with D perhaps matching TRBD2 (5 bases). Germline V gene lookup returns CDR1 SGHTA and CDR2 FQGTGA. The CDR3 runs to 15 residues. The germline V and J ends were trimmed by 5 bases and 0 bases, with 11 bases remaining between them. The CDR3 reads CASSLSGSSYNEQFF. The CDR3 nucleotides read TGTGCCAGCAGCCTCAGCGGTAGCTCCTACAATGAGCAGTTCTTC.